These 25 T cell receptor beta chains share one sample of origin, sequenced in a study of metastatic and nonmetastatic thyroid tumors. No patient received treatment before thyroid surgery. TCRdb used MiXCR to call clones anew from the PCR reads. Of some 33,000 clones in the sample, roughly a tenth were seen once. The source material was blood. These receptors were obtained from a female donor with papillary thyroid cancer or a benign thyroid nodule (not recorded which). Some clones in this sample may be carry-over from other donors' samples.

This clone was counted many times. The genes are TRBV9 and TRBJ2-5; possible D gene TRBD2, 6 bases. The V and J ends lost 4 bases and 4 bases respectively, with 11 bases between them. This CDR3 has 13 residues. From germline, CDR1 is SGDLS and CDR2 YYNGEE. CDR3: CASSSRGRETQYF. Here the CDR3 DNA reads TGTGCCAGCAGCTCGCGGGGCCGAGAGACCCAGTACTTC.

In this sample, this clone turned up many times. The chain joins TRBV19 to TRBJ2-2; tentative D call: TRBD1 (5 bases). Germline V gives CDR1 LNHDA, CDR2 SQIVND (reference sequence). The length of the CDR3 is 15 residues. V gave up 5 bases and J gave up 1 base, with 11 bases separating them. CDR3 residues: CASSVDRWNTGELFF. The CDR3 DNA follows: TGTGCCAGTAGTGTTGACAGATGGAACACCGGGGAGCTGTTTTTT.

In this sample, this clone turned up many times. The chain links TRBV9 to TRBJ2-5, with D possibly matching TRBD2 (6 bases). This CDR3 comprises 14 residues. Germline loops: CDR1 SGDLS, CDR2 YYNGEE. V was trimmed by 5 bases and J by 5 bases, leaving 16 bases between them. CDR3 nucleotides: TGTGCCAGCAGTGGTCGGGGGAGCGGGGAGACCCAGTACTTC. Protein: CASSGRGSGETQYF.

As concerns this clone: Possible read error: a much larger clone is one base away. Other nucleotide sequences from this sample produce the same CDR3. The chain joins TRBV6-1 to TRBJ2-7, with D perhaps given as TRBD1 or TRBD2 (5 bases each). The V end was cut by 1 base, the J end by 5 bases, with 15 bases between. Germline-derived CDR1 and CDR2 are MNHNS and SASEGT. There are 15 residues in the CDR3. The CDR3 DNA reads as TGTGCCAGCAGTGAAGGTCTTCAGGGAGTAAACGAGCAGTACTTC. As protein: CASSEGLQGVNEQYF.

The V call is TRBV5-4, the J call TRBJ2-2; D gene ambiguous. The CDR3 is made up of 17 amino acids. Germline loops: CDR1 SGHNT, CDR2 YYREEE (reference sequence). The V end was cut by 1 base, the J end by 1 base, with 14 bases between. The CDR3 coding sequence is TGTGCCAGCAGCTTGAGGGTGGGAACCGTGAACACCGGGGAGCTGTTTTTT. It codes for CASSLRVGTVNTGELFF.

This clone turned up a few times. The chain has TRBV27 and TRBJ2-7, with D tentatively TRBD1 (5 bases). The CDR3 runs to 14 residues. Trimming cost V 0 bases and J 0 bases, with 6 bases left between them. Germline V CDR1 and CDR2: MNHEY, SMNVEV (reference sequence). The CDR3 is CASSLSTASYEQYF. The CDR3 DNA reads TGTGCCAGCAGTTTATCGACAGCCTCCTACGAGCAGTACTTC.

As regards this clone: A much larger clone lies one base from this, so it may be a read error. In the same sample, other DNA sequences code for this CDR3. The CDR3 region has the DNA TGTGCCAGTAGTAGGCAGGGCTCCTACAATGAGCAGTTCTTC. Amino acid sequence: CASSRQGSYNEQFF. The J gene is TRBJ2-1, the V gene TRBV19; D might be TRBD1 (5 bases). Deletions cut 4 bases from V and 0 bases from J, with 7 bases between. Germline CDR1 and CDR2: LNHDA and SQIVND (reference sequence). This CDR3 contains 14 residues.

This clone was detected many times. This chain connects TRBV11-3 to TRBJ2-6, with 7 bases lining up with TRBD2. Trimming cost V 0 bases and J 1 base; bases outside gene matches: 0. The CDR3 runs to 16 residues. From germline, CDR1 is SGHNT and CDR2 YENEEA. Here the CDR3 reads CASSLEGGSGANVLTF. The CDR3 nucleotides are TGTGCCAGCAGCTTAGAGGGGGGGTCTGGGGCCAACGTCCTGACTTTC.

This clone was seen more than once but under ten times. The J gene is TRBJ1-5, the V gene TRBV14; 9 bases align to TRBD1. With 0 bases clipped from V and 5 bases from J, the junction kept 5 bases outside the gene matches. The CDR3 loop spans 16 amino acids. Looked up from germline, CDR1 is SGHDN and CDR2 is FVKESK. The CDR3 region is CASSQDKDRGYQPQHF. DNA for the CDR3: TGTGCCAGCAGCCAAGATAAGGACAGGGGTTATCAGCCCCAGCATTTT. Complete variable domain (other parts from reference TRBV14 and TRBJ1-5): EAGVTQFPSHSVIEKGQTVTLRCDPISGHDNLYWYRRVMGKEIKFLLHFVKESKQDESGMPNNRFLAERTGGTYSTLKVQPAELEDSGVYFCASSQDKDRGYQPQHFGDGTRLSIL.

This chain joins TRBV7-9 and TRBJ1-1; no clear D. The CDR3 runs to 14 residues. Trimming took off 4 bases at V and 6 bases at J, with 15 bases between the two ends. The germline V gene encodes CDR1 SEHNR and CDR2 FQNEAQ (reference sequence). The CDR3 loop reads CASSCGRLRAEAFF. The CDR3 region has the DNA TGTGCCAGCAGCTGTGGACGGCTTCGCGCTGAAGCTTTCTTT.

The chain carries TRBV27 and TRBJ2-6, with TRBD1 matching 7 bases. Germline trimming cut 1 base from V and 0 bases from J; bases unmatched to any gene: 15. This CDR3 comprises 21 residues. Germline V lookup: CDR1 MNHEY, CDR2 SMNVEV (reference sequence). The DNA of the CDR3 is TGTGCCAGCAGTTTATACCCCCCGACAGGGAAGCACTCCTCTGGGGCCAACGTCCTGACTTTC. This encodes CASSLYPPTGKHSSGANVLTF.

A few counts support this clone. The same CDR3 arises from other DNA sequences in this sample as well. This chain joins TRBV28 and TRBJ2-5; 13 nucleotides align to TRBD2. Trimming took 6 bases from V and 5 from J; bases not matched to a gene: 6. Germline-derived CDR1 and CDR2 are MDHEN and SYDVKM. The CDR3 length is 15 residues. The CDR3 loop reads CASSSPGLAGETQYF. The CDR3 coding sequence is TGTGCCAGCAGCTCCCCGGGACTAGCGGGGGAGACCCAGTACTTC.

This clone showed up many times. The same CDR3 is also encoded by other DNA sequences in this sample. J is TRBJ1-1 and V is TRBV6-1; 7 bases match TRBD1. The CDR3 totals 13 residues. J lost 4 bases, V lost 6 bases, and 5 bases had no gene match. The germline V gene encodes CDR1 MNHNS and CDR2 SASEGT. DNA of the CDR3: TGTGCCAGCAGCCAGGGGGACCGCACTGAAGCTTTCTTT. It is translated as CASSQGDRTEAFF.

This chain joins TRBV6-2 or TRBV6-3 and TRBJ1-1; D ambiguous. CDR1 is MNHEY and CDR2 is SVGEGT in the germline V gene. The CDR3 loop spans 13 amino acids. The germline V and J ends were trimmed by 6 bases and 4 bases, with 12 bases remaining between them. CDR3 residues: CASSLDPATEAFF. In DNA form, the CDR3 reads TGTGCCAGCAGCCTGGACCCGGCCACTGAAGCTTTCTTT.

This clone was seen repeatedly, ten times or more. The chain couples TRBV20-1 to TRBJ2-7; D may be TRBD1 or TRBD2 (5 bases each). Trimming removed 2 bases from V and 4 bases from J, with 9 bases in between. Germline lookup yields CDR1 DFQATT and CDR2 SNEGSKA (reference sequence). This CDR3 region has 12 residues. The CDR3 DNA follows: TGCAGTGCTAGAAGGGACCTTTACGAGCAGTACTTC. The encoded protein is CSARRDLYEQYF.

This clone came up a few times. V usage is TRBV28 and J usage is TRBJ1-2; D is unresolved. The CDR3 has 11 residues. Germline CDR1 and CDR2: MDHEN and SYDVKM. Trimming stripped 5 bases from V and 5 bases from J, with 6 bases between. CDR3 DNA sequence: TGTGCCAGCAGTAACCTTTATGGCTACACCTTC. Translation gives CASSNLYGYTF.

This clone came up many times. This may come from a read error, since a much larger clone is one base off. The rearrangement joins TRBV18 to TRBJ2-5; D gene unclear. Looked up from germline, CDR1 is KGHSH and CDR2 is LQKENI. This CDR3 has 13 residues. Here the CDR3 reads CASSPGVRETRYF. The CDR3 nucleotides read TGTGCCAGCTCACCTGGGGTCCGAGAGACCCGGTACTTC.

This clone was counted ten times or more. The chain links TRBV7-2 to TRBJ2-2; 9 bases line up with TRBD2. The germline CDR1 and CDR2 sequences are SGHTA and FQGNSA. CDR3 length: 17 amino acids. The V segment lost 8 bases and the J segment 5 bases; nucleotides outside the gene matches: 15. CDR3: CASSPRVAGAGTGELFF. The CDR3 bases are TGTGCCAGCTCCCCTCGGGTAGCGGGAGCGGGGACCGGGGAGCTGTTTTTT.

This clone has at least ten counts. The DNA of the CDR3 is TGTGCCAGCAGCCAAGACAGGGCCTACTCCTACGAGCAGTACTTC. Amino acids: CASSQDRAYSYEQYF. The rearrangement links TRBV3-1 to TRBJ2-7; D is perhaps TRBD1 (5 bases). CDR1 LGHDT and CDR2 YNNKEL come from the germline V gene (reference sequence). The CDR3 is made up of 15 amino acids. Trimming took 0 bases from V and 0 from J, leaving 9 bases between them.

As regards this clone: The sample has other DNA sequences that encode this CDR3 too. The rearrangement links TRBV9 to TRBJ1-6; TRBD1 aligns across 8 bases. The length of the CDR3 is 15 residues. Germline-derived CDR1 and CDR2 are SGDLS and YYNGEE. J gave up 9 bases and V 4 bases, and 9 bases lay outside the gene matches. CDR3 sequence: CASSPRTGGISPLHF. CDR3 sequence (DNA): TGTGCCAGCAGCCCCCGCACAGGGGGAATTTCACCCCTCCACTTT.

This clone has a count of ten or more. The chain carries TRBV5-1 and TRBJ1-2; possibly TRBD1 for D (5 bases). Germline V gives CDR1 SGHRS, CDR2 YFSETQ. V shed 5 bases and J shed 0 bases, with 17 bases lying between them. CDR3 size: 16 residues. The CDR3: CASRQGTGPSNYGYTF. As DNA, the CDR3 is TGCGCCAGCAGACAAGGAACAGGCCCCTCTAACTATGGCTACACCTTC.

This clone was observed many times. This chain joins TRBV28 and TRBJ2-3; TRBD1 matches 7 bases. CDR1 is MDHEN, CDR2 SYDVKM, per germline. The CDR3 consists of 15 residues. V gave up 6 bases and J gave up 2 bases; unmatched junction bases: 8. CDR3 sequence: CASRSRDRLTDTQYF. CDR3 sequence (DNA): TGTGCCAGCAGATCCCGGGACAGACTCACAGATACGCAGTATTTT.

This clone was seen only a few times. This sequence joins TRBV11-2 and TRBJ2-5; D unresolved. Deletions cut 4 bases from V and 2 bases from J, with 2 bases between. The germline V gene has CDR1 SGHAT and CDR2 FQNNGV. This CDR3 contains 11 residues. DNA for the CDR3: TGTGCCAGCAGCTCGCAAGAGACCCAGTACTTC. It translates to CASSSQETQYF.

This rearrangement joins TRBV6-6 to TRBJ2-1, with D tentatively TRBD1 (7 bases). The CDR3 sequence is 15 residues long. V lost 2 bases and J 6 bases, leaving 14 bases between the germline ends. Germline V gene sequence: CDR1 MNHNY, CDR2 SVGAGI (reference sequence). The CDR3 bases are TGTGCCAGCAGTTACGGGGCAGGGGGGATCAATGAGCAGTTCTTC. Its protein is CASSYGAGGINEQFF.

This clone was seen at least ten times. This chain connects TRBV29-1 to TRBJ2-7, with D perhaps matching TRBD1 or TRBD2 (5 bases each). This CDR3 contains 12 residues. Trimming shortened V by 6 bases and J by 3 bases, and 12 bases separated the two germline ends. Germline V lookup: CDR1 SQVTM, CDR2 ANQGSEA. The DNA for the CDR3 is TGCAGCGTGGCTACAGGAGGCTACGAGCAGTACTTC. It is translated as CSVATGGYEQYF.